This T cell receptor beta chain was recorded in a study of OX40 agonist ivuxolimab in advanced cancers. Study-wide background: The patients received ivuxolimab by intravenous route every 2 weeks at 0.01 to 10 mg/kg. Overall study results and limits: The CD4+ and CD8+ T cells in the blood had expanded clonally by week 6 at 0.1 to 3.0 mg/kg. The authors also found low normalized T-cell clonal expansion in some nonresponders. Still undetermined is the antigen specificity of the expanded peripheral T cells.

The assay was immunoSEQ multiplex PCR, and TCRdb's table has in-frame clones only and misses some. The table has some 70,000 clones, around 82% seen once. Trimming shortened V by 0 bases and J by 5 bases, and 8 bases separated the two germline ends. The V gene's germline CDR1 is SGHRS and CDR2 YFSETQ. The CDR3 length is 13 residues. Note on this clone: The target antigen is unknown.

The specimen comprised CD4+ or CD8+ T cells sorted from blood, sampled in a trial of the OX40 agonist ivuxolimab. The chain is built from TRBV5-1 and TRBJ1-2, with D hard to call. The sequence was obtained from an adult with an advanced solid tumor such as melanoma, head and neck, liver or kidney cancer. The CDR3 protein is CASSLAGGYGYTF. CDR3 in DNA: TGCGCCAGCAGCTTGGCAGGAGGGTATGGCTACACCTTC. Drawing the rest from reference TRBV5-1 and TRBJ1-2, the complete variable domain is KAGVTQTPRYLIKTRGQQVTLSCSPISGHRSVSWYQQTPGQGLQFLFEYFSETQRNKGNFPGRFSGRQFSNSRSEMNVSTLELGDSALYLCASSLAGGYGYTFGSGTRLTVV.